Presented here are 2 T cell receptor beta chains from one specimen sequenced in a study of blood T cells in healthy people across ages. A J-beta primer mix and a sample-barcoded 5' primer were used in a second PCR of about 7 to 12 cycles. Each CDR3 protein gets one entry after TCRdb re-called the 5' RACE reads with MiXCR. Here the sample spans 650,000 to 950,000 distinct CDR3 sequences, roughly 44% being singletons. Sequenced material: blood. Receptors were obtained from a man aged 60-69 years in good health.

This clonotype showed up just a few times. The chain combines TRBV20-1 with TRBJ2-1; 8 positions agree with TRBD2. The CDR3 is 14 residues long. The V segment lost 3 bases and the J segment 9 bases; nucleotides outside the gene matches: 10. Germline loops: CDR1 DFQATT, CDR2 SNEGSKA (reference sequence). CDR3 loop: CSASASGLDGEQFF. DNA of the CDR3: TGCAGTGCTAGTGCCTCGGGACTAGACGGTGAGCAGTTCTTC.

The genes are TRBV2 and TRBJ2-1; 9 nucleotides line up with TRBD1. The CDR3 is 14 residues long. The germline V gene encodes CDR1 SNHLY and CDR2 FYNNEI. The V gene end was trimmed by 6 bases and the J gene end by 9 bases; junction bases not matched to a gene: 9. The CDR3 bases are TGTGCCAGCAGATGGGGACAGGGCGGGAGTGAGCAGTTCTTC. It codes for CASRWGQGGSEQFF.